The 20 T cell receptor beta chains reported below all come from one sample, sequenced in a study of early T cells in non-severe SARS-CoV-2 infection. TCRdb independently ran MiXCR on the 5' RACE reads; one entry per CDR3 protein. The sample consists of under 70,000 distinct CDR3 sequences, over 4.5% of them appearing once. The sample consisted of whole blood. These TCRs come from an adult who was a healthcare worker with PCR-confirmed SARS-CoV-2 infection or an uninfected control (not recorded which).

This clonotype occurred many times. V is TRBV5-1 and J is TRBJ1-6; D not certain. With 2 bases removed from V and 7 bases from J, the gap between germline ends came to 10 bases. This CDR3 is 14 amino acids long. The germline V gene encodes CDR1 SGHRS and CDR2 YFSETQ. In nucleotides, the CDR3 is TGCGCCAGCAGCTTACGGAACGGGAATTCACCCCTCCACTTT. As protein: CASSLRNGNSPLHF.

This clonotype was picked up many times. The V gene is TRBV6-5, the J gene TRBJ2-2, with D unclear. The CDR3 is made up of 16 amino acids. Trimming cost V 5 bases and J 5 bases, with 18 bases left between them. Germline lookup yields CDR1 MNHEY and CDR2 SVGAGI. CDR3 region: CASSTGSWTETGELFF. CDR3 sequence (DNA): TGTGCCAGCAGTACTGGCTCTTGGACCGAGACCGGGGAGCTGTTTTTT.

CDR3 DNA sequence: TGTGCCAGCAGTCCATGGACTAGCGGGATCCAAGAGACCCAGTACTTC. The encoded protein is CASSPWTSGIQETQYF. The V call is TRBV27, the J call TRBJ2-5; 12 bases are shared with TRBD2. This CDR3 has 16 amino acids. After removal of 5 bases from V and 1 base from J, the junction contained 5 bases not matched to a gene. Germline CDR1 reads MNHEY; CDR2 reads SMNVEV (reference sequence).

The V gene is TRBV30, the J gene TRBJ2-7; 8 bases match TRBD2. V lost 0 bases and J lost 7; bases outside the gene matches: 17. The CDR3 has 17 residues. Looked up from germline, CDR1 is GTSNPN and CDR2 is SVGIG (reference sequence). The CDR3 sequence: CAWSVAIGGALAAEQYF. CDR3 bases: TGTGCCTGGAGTGTCGCGATCGGGGGGGCCTTAGCCGCGGAGCAGTACTTC.

This clonotype appeared many times. CDR3 DNA: TGTGCCATCAGTGAGTCTGTGTCGGGAGGGCCTAGGGAGCAGTTCTTC. This codes for CAISESVSGGPREQFF. The J gene is TRBJ2-1, the V gene TRBV10-3; 8 bases align to TRBD2. CDR3 size: 16 residues. Germline assignment: CDR1 ENHRY and CDR2 SYGVKD. Germline trimming cut 0 bases from V and 10 bases from J; bases unmatched to any gene: 11.

At least ten counts were recorded for this clonotype. The V and J genes are TRBV6-5 and TRBJ2-7; 9 nucleotides align to TRBD1. This CDR3 is built from 15 residues. Germline CDR1 is MNHEY and CDR2 is SVGAGI. V lost 7 bases to trimming and J lost 2 bases; unmatched junction nucleotides: 9. CDR3 nucleotide sequence: TGTGCCAGCAACCCCCGGGGGGACAGGGCCTACGAGCAGTACTTC. Encoded protein: CASNPRGDRAYEQYF.

The sample holds a few counts of this clonotype. The rearrangement uses TRBV20-1 and TRBJ1-5; D not resolved. The CDR3 is 13 amino acids. Trimming took off 0 bases at V and 10 bases at J, with 13 bases between the two ends. Germline V gives CDR1 DFQATT, CDR2 SNEGSKA (reference sequence). DNA for the CDR3: TGCAGTGCTAGAGATAGTAGGGAGGAACCCCAGCATTTT. This sequence encodes CSARDSREEPQHF.

This chain uses TRBV6-1 with TRBJ2-1; D is unresolved. Germline V gives CDR1 MNHNS, CDR2 SASEGT. The CDR3 has 14 residues. V lost 6 bases to trimming and J lost 8 bases, with 17 bases between them. The chain's CDR3 is CASRNQMGTHEQFF. The CDR3 nucleotides are TGTGCCAGCAGAAACCAGATGGGAACCCATGAGCAGTTCTTC.

This clonotype was observed many times. The chain is built from TRBV5-6 and TRBJ2-3, with D perhaps TRBD1 (5 bases). V shed 7 bases and J shed 2 bases, with 14 bases lying between them. The CDR3 contains 14 residues. Germline lookup yields CDR1 SGHDT and CDR2 YYEEEE. The CDR3 protein is CASSYRQNTDTQYF. The CDR3 DNA is TGTGCCAGCTCCTATCGACAGAACACAGATACGCAGTATTTT.

CDR3 DNA sequence: TGTGCCAGCACCCCCGGAGCGGGAGGCCTTCATACGCAGTATTTT. This encodes CASTPGAGGLHTQYF. The rearrangement joins TRBV6-6 to TRBJ2-3; TRBD2 aligns across 9 bases. V shed 7 bases, J shed 7 bases, and the junction held 12 bases outside the gene matches. This CDR3 is built from 15 residues. CDR1 and CDR2 from the germline V gene are MNHNY and SVGAGI (reference sequence).

This clonotype was found a few times. The V call is TRBV7-8, the J call TRBJ1-4; 9 bases map to TRBD1. V was pared by 5 bases and J by 7 bases, with 14 bases of the junction left unmatched. The germline V gene has CDR1 SGHVS and CDR2 FQNEAQ. The CDR3 is made up of 17 amino acids. CDR3 nucleotides: TGTGCCAGCAGCCCGTCCTTATTACAGGGGGCTATTGAAAAACTGTTTTTT. Its translation: CASSPSLLQGAIEKLFF.

This clonotype was seen a few times. The chain has TRBV11-2 and TRBJ2-6; TRBD1 is a possible D gene (5 bases). CDR3 size: 17 residues. The V gene's germline CDR1 is SGHAT and CDR2 FQNNGV. Trimming pared 5 bases from V and 4 bases from J, leaving 18 bases between. As DNA, the CDR3 is TGTGCCAGCAGCCTATGGGGCAGGGCCAGGGGGGCCAACGTCCTGACTTTC. Its translation: CASSLWGRARGANVLTF.

This clonotype was observed at least ten times. V is TRBV5-1 and J is TRBJ2-3, with a tentative D call TRBD1 (6 bases). The length of the CDR3 is 24 residues. Germline CDR1 reads SGHRS; CDR2 reads YFSETQ. Trimming shortened V by 0 bases and J by 6 bases, and 41 bases separated the two germline ends. The CDR3: CASSLEANTGDLMGTTDRRDTQYF. CDR3 nucleotide sequence: TGCGCCAGCAGCTTGGAAGCCAATACCGGGGACCTGATGGGGACAACGGACCGAAGGGATACGCAGTATTTT.

This clonotype came up many times. The V and J genes are TRBV7-2 and TRBJ2-5; unclear D gene. Trimming pared 10 bases from V and 5 bases from J, leaving 17 bases between. This CDR3 comprises 13 residues. Germline V CDR1 and CDR2: SGHTA, FQGNSA. This CDR3 is CATEVVMAETQYF. The CDR3 bases are TGTGCCACCGAGGTCGTCATGGCGGAGACCCAGTACTTC.

V gene TRBV6-2 or TRBV6-3 combines with J gene TRBJ1-2; D is undetermined. V was trimmed by 0 bases and J by 8 bases, leaving 13 bases between them. CDR3 size: 14 residues. Germline CDR1 reads MNHEY; CDR2 reads SVGEGT. CDR3 DNA sequence: TGTGCCAGCAGTTACTCGAGAGGGCAATACGGCTACACCTTC. The encoded protein is CASSYSRGQYGYTF.

This clonotype was recorded at least ten times. The chain recombines TRBV20-1 with TRBJ2-3; 13 bases map to TRBD2. The length of the CDR3 is 17 residues. Trimming cost V 6 bases and J 4 bases; bases outside gene matches: 13. Per germline, CDR1 DFQATT and CDR2 SNEGSKA (reference sequence). CDR3 in amino acids: CSATSTSGRVLADTQYF. In DNA, the CDR3 is TGCAGTGCGACTTCTACTAGCGGGAGGGTTTTGGCAGATACGCAGTATTTT.

Many counts were recorded for this clonotype. This chain joins TRBV19 and TRBJ1-5, with D uncertain. CDR1 and CDR2 from the germline V gene are LNHDA and SQIVND (reference sequence). The CDR3 runs to 18 residues. V lost 3 bases and J lost 2, with 20 bases in between. CDR3 nucleotide sequence: TGTGCCAGTAGTATGGATTTGGGCAGGCAGGAAGGCAATCAGCCCCAGCATTTT. Translating it yields CASSMDLGRQEGNQPQHF.

This clonotype was observed a handful of times. This chain joins TRBV2 and TRBJ2-4; D possibly uses TRBD1 or TRBD2 (5 bases each). Trimming removed 7 bases from V and 6 bases from J, with 13 bases in between. Germline CDR1 is SNHLY and CDR2 is FYNNEI. The CDR3 is made up of 13 amino acids. CDR3 protein: CASTKLGTNIQYF. The CDR3, as DNA: TGTGCCAGCACTAAACTGGGGACAAACATTCAGTACTTC.

This clonotype was picked up many times. The gene calls are TRBV20-1 and TRBJ2-7, with 7 bases identical to TRBD2. Germline CDR1 and CDR2: DFQATT and SNEGSKA (reference sequence). With 7 bases clipped from V and 7 bases from J, the junction kept 10 bases outside the gene matches. This CDR3 has 12 residues. The CDR3 here is CSGRTRLREQYF. Here the CDR3 DNA reads TGCAGTGGCCGGACTAGGCTTCGGGAGCAGTACTTC.

In this sample, this clonotype turned up many times. CDR3 DNA sequence: TGTGCCAGCAGCTTGGCTTTCGGGAGGGCCGGCAATGAGCAGTTCTTC. Protein: CASSLAFGRAGNEQFF. J is TRBJ2-1 and V is TRBV5-5, with TRBD2 identical over 8 bases. The germline CDR1 and CDR2 sequences are SGHKS and YYEKEE (reference sequence). The V and J ends lost 0 bases and 6 bases, in that order; junction bases with no gene match: 8. This CDR3 is built from 16 residues. The full variable domain, completed using reference TRBV5-5 and TRBJ2-1, is DAGVTQSPTHLIKTRGQQVTLRCSPISGHKSVSWYQQVLGQGPQFIFQYYEKEERGRGNFPDRFSARQFPNYSSELNVNALLLGDSALYLCASSLAFGRAGNEQFFGPGTRLTVL.